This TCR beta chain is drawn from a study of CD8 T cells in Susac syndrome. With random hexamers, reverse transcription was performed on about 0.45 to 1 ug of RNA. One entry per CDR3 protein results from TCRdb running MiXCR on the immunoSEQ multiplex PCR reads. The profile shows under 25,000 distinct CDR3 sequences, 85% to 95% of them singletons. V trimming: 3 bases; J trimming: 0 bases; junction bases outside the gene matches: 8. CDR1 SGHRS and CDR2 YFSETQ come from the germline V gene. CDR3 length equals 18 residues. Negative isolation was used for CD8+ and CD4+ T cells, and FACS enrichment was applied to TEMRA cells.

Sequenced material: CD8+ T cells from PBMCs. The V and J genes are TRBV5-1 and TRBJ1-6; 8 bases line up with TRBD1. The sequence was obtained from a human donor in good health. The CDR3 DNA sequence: TGCGCCAGCAGCTACCGACAGGGGACGAGCTCCTATAATTCACCCCTCCACTTT. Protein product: CASSYRQGTSSYNSPLHF.